What follows are 8 T cell receptor beta chains derived from one specimen sequenced in a study of identical twins. TCRdb reanalysed the 5' RACE reads using MiXCR and keeps one entry per CDR3 protein. The repertoire has about 530,000 distinct CDR3 sequences, around 22% of them found once; the top ten carry around 0.5%. This same sample was also part of a study on yellow fever vaccine responses in identical twins.

Sequenced input: CD4+ T cells sorted from blood. The source of these receptors is a woman aged 18 to 35 in good health.

There are a few counts of this clonotype. The J gene is TRBJ2-3, the V gene TRBV5-1; 7 bases agree with TRBD1. V dropped 4 bases and J dropped 5; count of bases not matched to a gene: 10. CDR1 and CDR2 (germline): SGHRS, YFSETQ. This CDR3 comprises 15 residues. The CDR3, as DNA: TGCGCCAGCAGCCCGACGACAGGGCTCGGAGATACGCAGTATTTT. It is translated as CASSPTTGLGDTQYF. The full variable domain, rest sourced from reference TRBV5-1 and TRBJ2-3, is KAGVTQTPRYLIKTRGQQVTLSCSPISGHRSVSWYQQTPGQGLQFLFEYFSETQRNKGNFPGRFSGRQFSNSRSEMNVSTLELGDSALYLCASSPTTGLGDTQYFGPGTRLTVL.

The chain combines TRBV2 with TRBJ2-1; D gene unclear. The CDR3 has 11 residues. V lost 7 bases and J 8 bases, leaving 9 bases between the germline ends. From germline, CDR1 is SNHLY and CDR2 FYNNEI. CDR3 nucleotide sequence: TGTGCCAGCACCCCCCGGTATGAGCAGTTCTTC. Its protein product is CASTPRYEQFF.

The chain uses TRBV20-1 and TRBJ2-1; 10 bases match TRBD2. V lost 0 bases, J lost 6 bases, and 17 bases stayed unmatched. The CDR3 runs 19 residues. Germline V gives CDR1 DFQATT, CDR2 SNEGSKA (reference sequence). The CDR3 sequence is CSARDLLAGEWHVGNEQFF. CDR3 sequence (DNA): TGCAGTGCTAGAGATCTCCTAGCGGGAGAGTGGCATGTGGGCAATGAGCAGTTCTTC.

This clonotype came up a few times. The rearrangement uses TRBV29-1 and TRBJ1-1; possible D gene TRBD1, 5 bases. Germline loops: CDR1 SQVTM, CDR2 ANQGSEA. The CDR3 is 15 residues long. Trimming shortened V by 6 bases and J by 1 base, and 18 bases separated the two germline ends. The CDR3 protein is CSVCVVGTENTEAFF. For the CDR3, the DNA is TGCAGCGTCTGCGTTGTCGGGACGGAGAACACTGAAGCTTTCTTT.

This clonotype turned up a few times. This chain connects TRBV6-1 to TRBJ1-1; D is perhaps TRBD1 (6 bases). Trimming pared 5 bases from V and 3 bases from J, leaving 16 bases between. The CDR3 loop spans 15 amino acids. CDR1 is MNHNS, CDR2 SASEGT, per germline. As DNA, the CDR3 is TGTGCCAGCAGTAAACGGACAGACGGTCACACTGAAGCTTTCTTT. It encodes CASSKRTDGHTEAFF.

This clonotype has just a few counts. V and J are TRBV5-1 and TRBJ1-2; 8 bases map to TRBD1. CDR3 length equals 14 residues. With V trimmed by 4 bases and J by 6 bases, 8 bases remained unmatched. The V gene's germline CDR1 is SGHRS and CDR2 YFSETQ. The CDR3 reads CASSEIQGEDGYTF. CDR3 bases: TGCGCCAGCAGCGAAATACAGGGGGAAGATGGCTACACCTTC.

This clonotype was seen a few times. The rearrangement uses TRBV10-3 and TRBJ2-7; D not certain. The CDR3 runs 14 residues. Trimming pared 0 bases from V and 2 bases from J, leaving 8 bases between. Per germline, CDR1 ENHRY and CDR2 SYGVKD. The CDR3 is CAISESPGPYEQYF. CDR3 bases: TGTGCCATCAGTGAGTCGCCAGGCCCCTACGAGCAGTACTTC.

In its sample, this clonotype was seen many times. A read error may produce the germline difference seen at one junction end. The chain uses TRBV4-1 and TRBJ2-3; TRBD2 might be the D (5 bases). Germline-derived CDR1 and CDR2 are MGHRA and YSYEKL. The CDR3 length is 13 residues. The CDR3 here is CASSQAGTDTQYF. Here the CDR3 DNA reads TGTGCCAGCAGCCAAGCGGGCACAGATACGCAGTATTTT.